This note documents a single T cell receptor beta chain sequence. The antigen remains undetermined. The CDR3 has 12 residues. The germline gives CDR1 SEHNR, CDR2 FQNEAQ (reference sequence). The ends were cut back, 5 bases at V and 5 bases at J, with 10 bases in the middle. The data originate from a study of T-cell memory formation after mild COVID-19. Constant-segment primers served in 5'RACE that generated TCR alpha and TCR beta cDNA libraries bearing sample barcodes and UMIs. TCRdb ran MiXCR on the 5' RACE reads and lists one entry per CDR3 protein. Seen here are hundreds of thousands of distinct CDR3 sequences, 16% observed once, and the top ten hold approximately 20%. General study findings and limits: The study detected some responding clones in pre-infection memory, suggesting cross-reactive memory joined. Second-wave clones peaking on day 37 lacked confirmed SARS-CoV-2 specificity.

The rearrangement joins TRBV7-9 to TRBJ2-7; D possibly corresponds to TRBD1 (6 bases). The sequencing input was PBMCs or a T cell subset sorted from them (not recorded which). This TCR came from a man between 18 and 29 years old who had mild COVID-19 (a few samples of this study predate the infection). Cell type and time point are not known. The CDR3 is CASSHRDNEQYF. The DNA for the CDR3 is TGTGCCAGCAGCCACAGGGACAACGAGCAGTACTTC.